This T cell receptor (beta chain) was profiled in a study of T cell repertoires in cytomegalovirus infection. About the research overall: Selected CMV epitopes included recently identified HLA-C-restricted ones as well as well-studied HLA-B-restricted ones. Shared public TCR beta signatures pointed to both CMV infection and a matching HLA type.

Notes on the study in general: The ex vivo response was dominated by HLA-C-restricted CMV-specific TCR beta clonotypes. Using cumulative public TCR beta family frequency, the authors identified those who carried CMV together with the relevant HLA.

Trimming took off 1 base at V and 1 base at J, with 8 bases between the two ends. The CDR3 extends over 15 amino acids. CDR1 and CDR2 from the germline V gene are LNHDA and SQIVND (reference sequence). With respect to this clonotype: Antigen specificity is unknown.

In TCRdb, the reads were re-called with MiXCR into one record per CDR3 protein. In the table there are 300,000 or so distinct CDR3 sequences, 20% to 30% of which are singletons. The chain employs TRBV19 and TRBJ1-5, with D perhaps matching TRBD1 (5 bases). This TCR was sampled from a human donor in good health (CMV status not recorded). Some clones in this sample may be carry-over from other donors' samples. The sample was cultured PBMCs, taken from culture after CMV antigen stimulation. The CDR3 bases are TGTGCCAGTAGTATAGTGGGGCAGAGCAATCAGCCCCAGCATTTT. Translating it yields CASSIVGQSNQPQHF.